This TCR beta chain was captured by sequencing in a study of regulatory T cells in long-lasting Graves disease. Assembly of TCR beta libraries relied on iRepertoire HTBI primers together with Arm-PCR of CDR3 regions. TCRdb fed the multiplex PCR reads into MiXCR, producing one record per CDR3 protein. The sample holds under 700,000 distinct CDR3 sequences, 16% seen once. This clonotype appeared many times. No antigen is known for it. Notes on the study in general: Persistent disease was associated with favored TRBV28 usage and with favored use of TRBJ1-2 and TRBJ2-5.

After removal of 5 bases from V and 6 bases from J, the junction contained 12 bases not matched to a gene. CDR3 length: 16 residues. Germline CDR1 MDHEN, CDR2 SYDVKM. Stated time point: newly diagnosed GD, antithyroid drugs for less than 3 months. From RNA extracted from PBMCs, the TCR library was made. These data were also filed under a second study, of T cells in Graves' hyperthyroidism and ophthalmopathy. This second report adds: Through a model of 13 V-J features, ophthalmopathy was separated from stable hyperthyroidism.

The sample here was peripheral blood mononuclear cells (PBMCs), taken at new diagnosis, from a patient treated with antithyroid drugs. The V gene is TRBV28, the J gene TRBJ2-1; 8 nucleotides align to TRBD1. The TCR was taken from a woman aged 35-65 years with Graves disease. For the CDR3, the DNA is TGTGCCAGCAGTCCATGGGACAGGTTAGGGCTCAATGAGCAGTTCTTC. Translation gives CASSPWDRLGLNEQFF.